This T cell receptor (beta chain) was identified in a study of T cell repertoires in cytomegalovirus infection. The CDR3 contains 13 residues. Germline V gene data show CDR1 as SGHTA and CDR2 as FQGNSA. Between the trimmed V and J ends, which lost 3 bases and 4 bases, there was a span of 8 bases. Study-wide results and caveats: In two of eight donors, the top clonotype was HLA-C-restricted CMV-specific.

TCRdb re-analysed the reads in MiXCR, keeping a single row per CDR3 protein. Among approximately 910,000 distinct CDR3 sequences, around a third were seen once, and the ten largest hold more than 12%. This clonotype occurred a few times. Its antigen is unknown. Sequencing used cultured CD8+ T cells from PBMCs, obtained from culture after CMV antigen stimulation. V and J are TRBV7-2 and TRBJ2-3; D is possibly TRBD1 (6 bases). This TCR was recovered from a human donor in good health (CMV status not recorded). Some clones in this sample may be carry-over from other donors' samples. CDR3: CASSFWGPDTQYF. CDR3 coding DNA: TGTGCCAGCAGCTTCTGGGGGCCAGATACGCAGTATTTT.